The text below deals with one T cell receptor (beta chain). Its target is unknown. Generated by immunoSEQ multiplex PCR, the TCRdb table keeps only in-frame clones and is missing some. The data contain some 200,000 clones, 70% to 90% of them seen just once; the ten biggest clones take up under 7.5%. The germline V and J ends were trimmed by 2 bases and 7 bases, with 12 bases remaining between them. This CDR3 has 15 amino acids. Germline-derived CDR1 and CDR2 are SGHTA and FQGNSA. The data were obtained in a study of T cell responses to AZD1222 COVID-19 vaccine. General study points: The study found Spike-specific TCR breadth and depth rose after two AZD1222 doses. Clonal diversity was possibly underestimated, and white British individuals and females predominated among donors. Repertoire sampling was restricted to post-peak T cell response timepoints.

The source material was peripheral blood, sampled on day 0 of AZD1222 vaccination. The chain recombines TRBV7-2 with TRBJ2-6; D not resolved. The sequence was obtained from an adult in good health. CDR3 bases: TGTGCCAGCAGCTTACCAAACACGGGTGCCAACGTCCTGACTTTC. Protein product: CASSLPNTGANVLTF.